This T cell receptor (beta chain) stems from a study of PD-L1 blockade in urothelial cancer. Points from the study as a whole: Having blood TCR clonality under the median before treatment predicted better survival.

Time point defined: pretreatment peripheral blood. The CDR3 has 15 amino acids. V gave up 5 bases and J gave up 7 bases; unmatched junction bases: 6. CDR1 and CDR2 (germline): SGHTA, FQGNSA. About this clone itself: As yet, its antigen is unknown.

TCRdb's copy holds only in-frame clones and misses some; the assay was immunoSEQ multiplex PCR. The sample contains roughly 77,000 clones, 84% of which appear only once. The rearrangement links TRBV7-2 to TRBJ2-1; 12 nucleotides align to TRBD2. The sample in question was PBMCs, obtained around atezolizumab (anti-PD-L1) treatment. The sequence was obtained from a woman between 65 and 79 years old with urothelial cancer. The CDR3 DNA sequence: TGTGCCAGCAGCAGGCTAGCGGGGGGGCGGAATGAGCAGTTCTTC. It yields the protein CASSRLAGGRNEQFF.